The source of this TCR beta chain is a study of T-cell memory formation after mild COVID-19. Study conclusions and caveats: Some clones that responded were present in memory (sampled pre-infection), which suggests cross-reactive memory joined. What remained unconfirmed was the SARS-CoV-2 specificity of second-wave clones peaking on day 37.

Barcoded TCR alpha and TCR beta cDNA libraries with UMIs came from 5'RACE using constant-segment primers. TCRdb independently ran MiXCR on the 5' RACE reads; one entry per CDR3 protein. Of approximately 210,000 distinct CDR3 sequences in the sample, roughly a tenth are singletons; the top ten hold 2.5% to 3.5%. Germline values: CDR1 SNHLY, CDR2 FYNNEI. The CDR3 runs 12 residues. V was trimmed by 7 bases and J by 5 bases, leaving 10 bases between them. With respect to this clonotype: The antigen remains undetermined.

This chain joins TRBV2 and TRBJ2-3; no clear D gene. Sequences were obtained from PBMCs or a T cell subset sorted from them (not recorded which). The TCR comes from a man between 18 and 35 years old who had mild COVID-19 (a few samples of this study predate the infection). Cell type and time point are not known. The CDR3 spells CASNTPGDTQYF. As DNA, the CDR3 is TGTGCCAGCAACACCCCCGGAGATACGCAGTATTTT.